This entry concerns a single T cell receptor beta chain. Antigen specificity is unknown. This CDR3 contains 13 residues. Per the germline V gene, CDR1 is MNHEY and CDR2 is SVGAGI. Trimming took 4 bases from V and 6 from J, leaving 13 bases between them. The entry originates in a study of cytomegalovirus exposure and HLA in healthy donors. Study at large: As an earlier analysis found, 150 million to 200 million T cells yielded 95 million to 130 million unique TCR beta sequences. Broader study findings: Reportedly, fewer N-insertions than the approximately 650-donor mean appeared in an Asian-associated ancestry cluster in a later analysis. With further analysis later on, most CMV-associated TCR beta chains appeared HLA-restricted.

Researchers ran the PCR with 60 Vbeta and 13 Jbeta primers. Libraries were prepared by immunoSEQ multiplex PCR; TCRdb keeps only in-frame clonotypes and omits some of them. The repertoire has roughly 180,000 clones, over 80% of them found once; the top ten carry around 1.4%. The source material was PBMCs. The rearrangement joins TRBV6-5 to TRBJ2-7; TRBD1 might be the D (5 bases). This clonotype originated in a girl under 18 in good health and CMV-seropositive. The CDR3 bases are TGTGCCAGCAGTTTGAGCAGGGATGCCGAGCAGTACTTC. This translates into CASSLSRDAEQYF.